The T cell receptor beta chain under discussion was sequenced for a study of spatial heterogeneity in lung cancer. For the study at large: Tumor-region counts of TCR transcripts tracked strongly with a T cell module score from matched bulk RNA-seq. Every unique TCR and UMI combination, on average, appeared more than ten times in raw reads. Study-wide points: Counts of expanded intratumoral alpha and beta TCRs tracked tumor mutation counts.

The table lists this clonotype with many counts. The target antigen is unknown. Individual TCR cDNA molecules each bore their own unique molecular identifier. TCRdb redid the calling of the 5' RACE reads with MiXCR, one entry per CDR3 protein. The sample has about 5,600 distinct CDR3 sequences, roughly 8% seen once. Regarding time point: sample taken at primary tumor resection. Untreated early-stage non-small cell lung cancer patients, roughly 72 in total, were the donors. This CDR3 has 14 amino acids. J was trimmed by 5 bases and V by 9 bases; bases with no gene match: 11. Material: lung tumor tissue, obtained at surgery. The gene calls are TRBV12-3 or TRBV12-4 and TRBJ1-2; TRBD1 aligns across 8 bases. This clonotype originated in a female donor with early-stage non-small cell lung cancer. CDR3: CASTDDRGFYGYTF. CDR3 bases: TGTGCCAGTACGGACGACAGGGGATTTTATGGCTACACCTTC.